This passage covers 30 T cell receptor beta chains from one sample sequenced in a study of T cells in Graves' hyperthyroidism and ophthalmopathy. Amplification of TCR beta CDR3 regions was performed using RNA transcripts as template. The HTBI primer set served for first-round RT-PCR of the TCR CDR3. Using its own MiXCR run on the multiplex PCR reads, TCRdb lists one record per CDR3 protein. This sample has 250,000 to 300,000 distinct CDR3 sequences; about 17% occur once, and the top ten carry approximately 60%. Sequenced sample: blood. All receptors derive from a woman in her sixties or seventies with Graves' ophthalmopathy.

J is TRBJ1-3 and V is TRBV7-9; D call uncertain. CDR1 is SEHNR, CDR2 FQNEAQ, per germline (reference sequence). V was cut by 1 base and J by 2 bases, with 9 bases left in between. The CDR3 is made up of 15 amino acids. Written as DNA, the CDR3 is TGTGCCAGCAGCTTAGGAGGGTCGGCTGGAAACACCATATATTTT. Amino acid sequence: CASSLGGSAGNTIYF.

This clonotype has only a few counts. The chain is built from TRBV5-1 and TRBJ2-7, with D perhaps matching TRBD1 (6 bases). V lost 2 bases, J lost 4 bases, and 16 bases lay in between. Germline CDR1 is SGHRS and CDR2 is YFSETQ. CDR3 length: 15 residues. CDR3 bases: TGCGCCAGCAGCTTACAGGGTGGTAGGGATTACGAGCAGTACTTC. It codes for CASSLQGGRDYEQYF.

This clonotype occurred many times. The rearrangement uses TRBV6-5 and TRBJ1-1; 12 positions agree with TRBD1. CDR1 and CDR2 (germline): MNHEY, SVGAGI. This CDR3 has 15 residues. V was clipped by 2 bases and J by 10 bases; unmatched bases: 8. The CDR3 sequence is CASSYRSGTGGRAFF. For the CDR3, the DNA is TGTGCCAGCAGTTACAGATCCGGGACAGGGGGCCGAGCTTTCTTT.

This chain links TRBV19 with TRBJ1-5; D is possibly TRBD1 (5 bases). Trimming stripped 5 bases from V and 7 bases from J, with 18 bases between. The CDR3 has 15 amino acids. Germline CDR1 and CDR2: LNHDA and SQIVND (reference sequence). Written as DNA, the CDR3 is TGTGCCAGTAGTCGATCGGTGGGGGAAGGACAGCCCCAGCATTTT. Its translation: CASSRSVGEGQPQHF.

At least ten counts were recorded for this clonotype. This chain connects TRBV28 to TRBJ2-7; 8 positions agree with TRBD1. This CDR3 contains 12 residues. CDR1 is MDHEN, CDR2 SYDVKM, per germline. With 8 bases clipped from V and 7 bases from J, the junction kept 7 bases outside the gene matches. The CDR3 is CASLTGAGEQYF. The CDR3 DNA sequence: TGTGCCAGCCTGACAGGGGCTGGGGAGCAGTACTTC.

This clonotype was observed many times. The J gene is TRBJ2-5, the V gene TRBV2, with TRBD2 as a possible D gene (6 bases). The CDR3 length is 14 residues. With 2 bases removed from V and 8 bases from J, the gap between germline ends came to 15 bases. Germline CDR1 is SNHLY and CDR2 is FYNNEI. CDR3 sequence reads: CASSENSGFGTQYF. The CDR3 bases are TGTGCCAGCAGTGAAAATAGCGGATTTGGAACCCAGTACTTC.

In this sample, this clonotype turned up many times. V gene TRBV2 combines with J gene TRBJ2-1, with TRBD1 identical over 10 bases. This CDR3 spans 15 amino acids. With V trimmed by 4 bases and J by 8 bases, 8 bases remained unmatched. Germline V gives CDR1 SNHLY, CDR2 FYNNEI. CDR3 amino acids: CASSGLTGGWDEQFF. For the CDR3, the DNA is TGTGCCAGCAGTGGGTTGACAGGGGGCTGGGATGAGCAGTTCTTC.

This clonotype was observed many times. The rearrangement uses TRBV7-2 and TRBJ2-1; possibly TRBD2 for D (6 bases). V was shortened by 3 bases and J by 4 bases, with 19 bases between the two germline ends. The germline V gene encodes CDR1 SGHTA and CDR2 FQGNSA. The CDR3 is 17 residues long. The CDR3 here is CASSLSSVPPLYNEQFF. CDR3 coding DNA: TGTGCCAGCAGCTTGTCTAGCGTTCCACCTCTTTACAATGAGCAGTTCTTC.

Only a few counts were recorded for this clonotype. The gene calls are TRBV6-2 or TRBV6-3 and TRBJ1-5; the match to TRBD1 covers 10 bases. This CDR3 is built from 18 residues. The V gene's germline CDR1 is MNHEY and CDR2 SVGEGT. Trimming at V came to 6 bases and at J to 6 bases, leaving 17 bases not matched to a gene. The CDR3 region is CASRRRPGQGREAQPQHF. CDR3 nucleotides: TGTGCCAGCAGACGACGGCCGGGACAGGGGAGGGAGGCTCAGCCCCAGCATTTT.

This clonotype was counted many times. The chain carries TRBV7-2 and TRBJ2-5; D possibly corresponds to TRBD2 (5 bases). This CDR3 region has 13 residues. Germline CDR1 is SGHTA and CDR2 is FQGNSA. V lost 5 bases and J 7 bases, leaving 14 bases between the germline ends. The CDR3 here is CASSTGSRGTQYF. CDR3 in DNA: TGTGCCAGCAGCACGGGGTCTCGGGGGACCCAGTACTTC.

This clonotype was counted ten times or more. This chain uses TRBV7-2 with TRBJ2-2; TRBD2 is a possible D gene (5 bases). CDR3 length: 13 residues. Trimming took 5 bases from V and 13 from J, leaving 17 bases between them. Looked up from germline, CDR1 is SGHTA and CDR2 is FQGNSA. CDR3 sequence reads: CASSAEVAGALFF. CDR3 nucleotides: TGTGCCAGCAGCGCCGAGGTGGCGGGTGCGCTGTTTTTT.

At least ten counts were recorded for this clonotype. The chain combines TRBV3-1 with TRBJ1-2; D call uncertain. The length of the CDR3 is 13 residues. Germline V CDR1 and CDR2: LGHDT, YNNKEL (reference sequence). The ends were cut back, 4 bases at V and 8 bases at J, with 14 bases in the middle. In DNA form, the CDR3 reads TGTGCCAGCAGCCCACCGACCCCCGGGGGCTACACCTTC. Encoded protein: CASSPPTPGGYTF.

This clonotype was counted many times. J is TRBJ1-2 and V is TRBV5-1, with 9 nucleotides matching TRBD1. The CDR3 extends over 16 amino acids. J lost 2 bases, V lost 4 bases, and 9 bases had no gene match. Germline CDR1 SGHRS, CDR2 YFSETQ. The CDR3 DNA sequence: TGCGCCAGCAGCGCGCCAGGGACAGGGCAAAACTATGGCTACACCTTC. The encoded protein is CASSAPGTGQNYGYTF. The full variable domain, completed using reference TRBV5-1 and TRBJ1-2, is KAGVTQTPRYLIKTRGQQVTLSCSPISGHRSVSWYQQTPGQGLQFLFEYFSETQRNKGNFPGRFSGRQFSNSRSEMNVSTLELGDSALYLCASSAPGTGQNYGYTFGSGTRLTVV.

This clonotype was observed many times. The DNA for the CDR3 is TGTGCCAGCAGCCCCGCGTGGGGACTAGCCGGGGAGCTGTTTTTT. Its translation is CASSPAWGLAGELFF. This chain joins TRBV7-2 and TRBJ2-2; TRBD2 matches at 8 bases. CDR1 and CDR2 (germline): SGHTA, FQGNSA. The CDR3 contains 15 residues. With 5 bases clipped from V and 6 bases from J, the junction kept 8 bases outside the gene matches.

This clonotype was detected a few times. The V call is TRBV4-1, the J call TRBJ1-1; D uncertain. V lost 3 bases, J lost 6 bases, and 11 bases lay in between. Per germline, CDR1 MGHRA and CDR2 YSYEKL. CDR3 size: 13 residues. CDR3 residues: CASSHHGPSEAFF. In DNA form, the CDR3 reads TGCGCCAGCAGCCACCATGGACCGTCTGAAGCTTTCTTT.

The rearrangement joins TRBV9 to TRBJ2-7; 7 bases map to TRBD1. This CDR3 contains 12 residues. The germline V gene has CDR1 SGDLS and CDR2 YYNGEE. V was pared by 4 bases and J by 6 bases, with 4 bases of the junction left unmatched. CDR3 nucleotides: TGTGCCAGCAGCCCCGGGACAGTCGAGCAGTACTTC. Translated: CASSPGTVEQYF.

V gene TRBV4-3 combines with J gene TRBJ1-4, with TRBD1 as a possible D gene (5 bases). Per the germline V gene, CDR1 is LGHNA and CDR2 is YSLEER. The CDR3 covers 16 residues. The V gene lost 1 base and the J gene lost 0 bases, with 9 bases spanning the gap. In DNA, the CDR3 is TGCGCCAGCAGCCAAGGAGGGGATCCAACTAATGAAAAACTGTTTTTT. Protein product: CASSQGGDPTNEKLFF.

This clonotype was observed at least ten times. The CDR3 region is CASSYGSGGGPDEQFF. The CDR3 DNA reads as TGTGCCAGCAGTTACGGTTCGGGAGGGGGGCCCGATGAGCAGTTCTTC. V and J are TRBV6-5 and TRBJ2-1; the match to TRBD2 covers 8 bases. The CDR3 is 16 amino acids. The junction had 11 bases not matched to a gene; V was cut back by 2 bases and J by 8 bases. The germline V gene encodes CDR1 MNHEY and CDR2 SVGAGI.

There are many counts of this clonotype. The rearrangement links TRBV28 to TRBJ2-1, with D tentatively TRBD1 (6 bases). CDR1 and CDR2 (germline): MDHEN, SYDVKM. V shed 3 bases and J shed 8 bases, with 14 bases lying between them. The CDR3 has 14 amino acids. CDR3 DNA sequence: TGTGCCAGCAGTTTGCAGGGGCGCTGGGATGAGCAGTTCTTC. Translated, it gives CASSLQGRWDEQFF.

The chain combines TRBV12-3 or TRBV12-4 with TRBJ1-5; 7 bases map to TRBD1. This CDR3 is 14 amino acids long. Germline trimming cut 5 bases from V and 9 bases from J; bases unmatched to any gene: 10. CDR3 coding DNA: TGTGCCAGCAGTCTAAAGGACAGGTCGGGGCCCCAGCATTTT. Translation: CASSLKDRSGPQHF.

This chain connects TRBV9 to TRBJ2-1; TRBD1 or TRBD2 may be the D gene (5 bases each). From germline, CDR1 is SGDLS and CDR2 YYNGEE. The CDR3 loop spans 15 amino acids. V shed 4 bases and J shed 9 bases, with 20 bases lying between them. This CDR3 reads CASSPSRGERLEQFF. The CDR3 DNA reads TGTGCCAGCAGCCCCTCCAGAGGGGAGCGTCTTGAGCAGTTCTTC.

This clonotype has ten or more counts. The V and J genes are TRBV7-2 and TRBJ2-5, with 8 bases matching TRBD1. Per the germline V gene, CDR1 is SGHTA and CDR2 is FQGNSA. The CDR3 loop spans 12 amino acids. J gave up 5 bases and V 5 bases, and 1 base lay outside the gene matches. The CDR3 spells CASSRDRETQYF. In DNA form, the CDR3 reads TGTGCCAGCAGCCGGGACAGGGAGACCCAGTACTTC.

This clonotype occurred a few times. The chain couples TRBV29-1 to TRBJ1-2; no reliable D call. V lost 4 bases and J lost 0, with 9 bases in between. This CDR3 has 13 residues. The germline V gene encodes CDR1 SQVTM and CDR2 ANQGSEA. CDR3 DNA: TGCAGCGTTGTTTATGGAGCTAACTATGGCTACACCTTC. This codes for CSVVYGANYGYTF.

This sequence joins TRBV27 and TRBJ2-7, with D perhaps TRBD1 (6 bases). The germline gives CDR1 MNHEY, CDR2 SMNVEV (reference sequence). Trimming removed 3 bases at V and 1 base at J, with 19 bases between. The CDR3 is 17 amino acids. The CDR3 DNA sequence: TGTGCCAGCAGTTTTCAATCGGTACAGGGCCTTTCCTACGAGCAGTACTTC. Translation: CASSFQSVQGLSYEQYF.

The chain recombines TRBV20-1 with TRBJ2-3, with 11 bases identical to TRBD2. J lost 5 bases, V lost 8 bases, and 6 bases had no gene match. The germline gives CDR1 DFQATT, CDR2 SNEGSKA (reference sequence). This CDR3 comprises 13 residues. Here the CDR3 DNA reads TGCAGTACCATAGCGGGGGGGCGAGATACGCAGTATTTT. This codes for CSTIAGGRDTQYF.

This chain links TRBV18 with TRBJ2-7; the D gene is possibly TRBD2 (5 bases). From germline, CDR1 is KGHSH and CDR2 LQKENI. This CDR3 is 16 amino acids long. The ends were cut back, 3 bases at V and 2 bases at J, with 17 bases in the middle. The CDR3 DNA follows: TGTGCCAGCTCACCCCTCGGAGTCGGGGTGGCCTACGAGCAGTACTTC. Protein sequence: CASSPLGVGVAYEQYF.

This clonotype was picked up many times. This rearrangement joins TRBV5-1 to TRBJ1-1; D remains ambiguous. CDR3 length: 14 amino acids. Trimming removed 4 bases at V and 3 bases at J, with 13 bases between. Germline V gene lookup returns CDR1 SGHRS and CDR2 YFSETQ. CDR3 sequence reads: CASSERLSDTEAFF. CDR3 DNA: TGCGCCAGCAGCGAGAGGCTTTCGGACACTGAAGCTTTCTTT. The whole variable domain, filled in from reference TRBV5-1 and TRBJ1-1, reads KAGVTQTPRYLIKTRGQQVTLSCSPISGHRSVSWYQQTPGQGLQFLFEYFSETQRNKGNFPGRFSGRQFSNSRSEMNVSTLELGDSALYLCASSERLSDTEAFFGQGTRLTVV.

About this clonotype: A much larger clone differs by one base, so this may be a read error. V gene TRBV7-2 combines with J gene TRBJ2-5; TRBD1 aligns across 9 bases. Germline loops: CDR1 SGHTA, CDR2 FQGNSA. The CDR3 is made up of 16 amino acids. The CDR3 reads CASSLGGQGSKEAQYF. CDR3 coding DNA: TGTGCCAGCAGCTTAGGGGGACAGGGCTCGAAAGAGGCCCAGTACTTC.

This clonotype was counted many times. The chain joins TRBV5-4 to TRBJ2-3, with D maybe TRBD2 (5 bases). The CDR3 has 15 amino acids. Germline CDR1 and CDR2: SGHNT and YYREEE (reference sequence). V lost 4 bases to trimming and J lost 0 bases, with 12 bases between them. The CDR3 DNA reads as TGTGCCAGCAGCCCCTGGACGGGGAGCACAGATACGCAGTATTTT. Protein product: CASSPWTGSTDTQYF.

The chain joins TRBV3-1 to TRBJ2-5, with 12 positions matching TRBD2. There are 15 residues in the CDR3. Looked up from germline, CDR1 is LGHDT and CDR2 is YNNKEL (reference sequence). J gave up 7 bases and V 1 base, and 4 bases lay outside the gene matches. CDR3 DNA: TGTGCCAGCAGCCAAGTTCCTAGCGGGGGGGCGACCCAGTACTTC. Residues: CASSQVPSGGATQYF.